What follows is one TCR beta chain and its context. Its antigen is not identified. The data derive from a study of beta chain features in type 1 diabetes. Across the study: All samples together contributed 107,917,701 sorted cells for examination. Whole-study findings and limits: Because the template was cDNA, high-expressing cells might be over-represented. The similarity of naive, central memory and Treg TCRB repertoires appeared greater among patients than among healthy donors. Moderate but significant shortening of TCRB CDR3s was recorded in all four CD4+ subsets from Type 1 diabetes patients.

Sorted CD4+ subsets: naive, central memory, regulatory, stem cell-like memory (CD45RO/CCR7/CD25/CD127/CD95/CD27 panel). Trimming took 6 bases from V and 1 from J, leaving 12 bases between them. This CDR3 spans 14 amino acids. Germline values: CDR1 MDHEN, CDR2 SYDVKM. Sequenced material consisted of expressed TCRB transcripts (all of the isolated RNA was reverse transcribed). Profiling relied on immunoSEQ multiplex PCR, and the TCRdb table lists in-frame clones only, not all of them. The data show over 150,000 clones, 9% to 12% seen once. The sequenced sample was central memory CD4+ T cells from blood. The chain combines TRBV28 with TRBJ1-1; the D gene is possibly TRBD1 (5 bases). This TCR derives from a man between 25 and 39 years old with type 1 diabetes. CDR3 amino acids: CASSTIDRNTEAFF. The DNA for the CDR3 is TGTGCCAGCAGCACGATCGACAGGAACACTGAAGCTTTCTTT. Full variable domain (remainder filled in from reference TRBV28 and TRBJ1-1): DVKVTQSSRYLVKRTGEKVFLECVQDMDHENMFWYRQDPGLGLRLIYFSYDVKMKEKGDIPEGYSVSREKKERFSLILESASTNQTSMYLCASSTIDRNTEAFFGQGTRLTVV.